This T cell receptor beta chain originates from a study of T cells after yellow fever vaccination. General study findings and limits: Some clonotypes were seen in both the CD4 and the CD8 compartments. These made up a small share and likely arose from convergent recombination. After the booster, about 95% of CD4 and 88% of CD8 primary-response clones were re-detected.

V lost 5 bases, J lost 1 base, and 14 bases lay in between. The CDR3 loop spans 15 amino acids. The germline V gene has CDR1 MNHEY and CDR2 SMNVEV (reference sequence). TCRdb reprocessed the 5' RACE reads via MiXCR and lists one record per CDR3 protein. The sample gives under 600,000 distinct CDR3 sequences, around a fifth of which show up once; about 17% is in the top ten. In its sample, this clonotype was seen a few times. Its specificity is not known. This material consisted of PBMCs, taken roughly 20 days after the first yellow fever vaccination. The rearrangement joins TRBV27 to TRBJ1-1, with D possibly being TRBD1 (6 bases). This clonotype was sampled from a man younger than 30 who received the YFV17D yellow fever vaccine. The CDR3 nucleotides are TGTGCCAGCAGTCGCTGGGGGGGCAGGAACACTGAAGCTTTCTTT. As protein: CASSRWGGRNTEAFF.